A single TCR beta chain is shown here with its context. The data stem from a study of blood T cell repertoires in COVID-19. After removal of 0 bases from V and 8 bases from J, the junction contained 6 bases not matched to a gene. The CDR3 is 14 amino acids. Per the germline V gene, CDR1 is MGHRA and CDR2 is YSYEKL. The method was immunoSEQ multiplex PCR; TCRdb's version includes in-frame clones alone and lacks a portion of them. The sample has around 86,000 clones, about 83% seen once. This chain connects TRBV4-1 to TRBJ1-2; the match to TRBD1 covers 7 bases. The receptor comes from a woman aged 80 or older with acute or convalescent COVID-19. The specimen was peripheral blood. The CDR3 spells CASSQDDRVLGYTF. For the CDR3, the DNA is TGCGCCAGCAGCCAAGATGACAGGGTTTTAGGCTACACCTTC.